This TCR beta chain was captured in a study of cytomegalovirus exposure and HLA in healthy donors. Researchers ran the PCR with 60 Vbeta and 13 Jbeta primers. Using immunoSEQ multiplex PCR, the repertoire was profiled, and TCRdb retains in-frame clones only, with some absent. The repertoire has 200,000 to 300,000 clones, more than 70% of them found once; the top ten carry roughly 0.45%. This TCR was recovered from a boy between 10 and 17 years old in good health and CMV-seronegative. What was sequenced was PBMCs.

This CDR3 is CASSLPQNYEQYF. The CDR3 DNA sequence: TGTGCCAGCAGCTTGCCCCAAAACTACGAGCAGTACTTC. The J gene is TRBJ2-7, the V gene TRBV5-6; D not certain. The CDR3 is 13 residues long. V lost 1 base to trimming and J lost 3 bases, with 8 bases between them. Germline loops: CDR1 SGHDT, CDR2 YYEEEE.